This TCR beta chain comes out of a study of T cells in Graves' hyperthyroidism and ophthalmopathy. TCR beta CDR3 sequences were amplified from RNA transcripts. HTBI primers were the set used in a first-round RT-PCR of the TCR CDR3. TCRdb re-derived calls from the multiplex PCR reads in MiXCR, one entry per CDR3 protein. Counted here are 500,000 or so distinct CDR3 sequences, 17% occurring once; the ten biggest clones make up 15% to 20%. This clonotype showed up just a few times. Its antigen is unknown. The CDR3 totals 17 residues. Germline lookup yields CDR1 SEHNR and CDR2 FQNEAQ (reference sequence). The J segment lost 4 bases and the V segment lost 1 base, leaving 10 bases of the junction unmatched. Ophthalmopathy patients had Clinical Activity Score at least 3, NOSPECS grade at least 4, duration under 3 months. General study points: Most thyroid clonotypes expanded above 0.001 were also detected in blood.

The chain recombines TRBV7-9 with TRBJ2-7; TRBD2 matches 10 bases. The sequenced material came from blood. This sequence was found in a woman younger than 35 with Graves' ophthalmopathy. The CDR3 nucleotides are TGTGCCAGCAGCTTAGTGGGGGATGGACTAGCGGCATACGAGCAGTACTTC. Translating it yields CASSLVGDGLAAYEQYF. Using reference TRBV7-9 and TRBJ2-7 for the parts outside the CDR3, the full variable domain is DTGVSQNPRHKITKRGQNVTFRCDPISEHNRLYWYRQTLGQGPEFLTYFQNEAQLEKSRLLSDRFSAERPKGSFSTLEIQRTEQGDSAMYLCASSLVGDGLAAYEQYFGPGTRLTVT.